The T cell receptor (beta chain) under discussion was sequenced for a study of CD8+CD57+ T cells in acquired aplastic anemia. On the study more broadly: Sorted CD4+ and CD8+ cells yielded around 3 ug of DNA on average. Study-wide results and caveats: CD8+ Simpson's diversity in patients was not significantly different from that in controls.

It was genomic DNA that served as the template for profiling TCR beta VDJ and CDR3. Via MiXCR, TCRdb re-called the reads, giving one row per CDR3 protein. Among about 40,000 distinct CDR3 sequences listed, under 80% were seen once. Remarks on this clonotype: The antigen is unknown.

Germline assignment: CDR1 LNHDA and CDR2 SQIVND (reference sequence). There are 12 residues in the CDR3. V lost 9 bases, J lost 6 bases, and 12 bases lay in between. Only patients with CD8+CD57+ cell expansion on flow cytometry were chosen for sequencing. All participating patients were living with severe acquired aplastic anemia. Blood came from patients not yet given any therapy. The J gene is TRBJ1-5, the V gene TRBV19, with unresolved D. This receptor was obtained from a human donor with aplastic anemia. What was sequenced was sorted CD4+, CD8+, or CD8+CD57+ T cells (not recorded which) from PBMCs. CDR3 coding DNA: TGTGCCAGCAATTTTCCCAGTCAGCCCCAGCATTTT. Translating it yields CASNFPSQPQHF.